These 26 T cell receptor beta chains came from one sample sequenced in a study of blood T cell repertoires in COVID-19. Here immunoSEQ multiplex PCR was the method, and the copy in TCRdb shows in-frame clones only, minus some. The data contain approximately 150,000 clones, approximately 85% of them seen just once; the ten biggest clones take up roughly 8%. Sequencing was done on a sample of peripheral blood. The receptors originated from a woman between 55 and 75 years old with COVID-19, enrolled during active disease.

This chain links TRBV2 with TRBJ1-4; maybe TRBD1 (6 bases). V dropped 6 bases and J dropped 2 bases, with 13 bases sitting between them. The length of the CDR3 is 15 residues. Germline assignment: CDR1 SNHLY and CDR2 FYNNEI. The DNA for the CDR3 is TGTGCCAGCAGGCAGAAGGGGGGGACTAATGAAAAACTGTTTTTT. Translating gives CASRQKGGTNEKLFF.

The chain uses TRBV5-3 and TRBJ2-2; 10 bases line up with TRBD2. TRBV5-3 is annotated as an ORF whose role is uncertain. This CDR3 region has 17 residues. With 1 base clipped from V and 0 bases from J, the junction kept 3 bases outside the gene matches. CDR3: CARSLTSGEPNTGELFF. The CDR3 DNA follows: TGTGCCAGAAGCTTGACTAGCGGGGAACCGAACACCGGGGAGCTGTTTTTT.

This chain links TRBV6-6 with TRBJ2-7, with 8 bases that match TRBD1. The CDR3 spans 14 residues. V was clipped by 2 bases and J by 3 bases; unmatched bases: 3. The germline gives CDR1 MNHNY, CDR2 SVGAGI (reference sequence). In DNA form, the CDR3 reads TGTGCCAGCAGTTACGACAGGGGACTCTACGAGCAGTACTTC. Encoded protein: CASSYDRGLYEQYF.

The CDR3 DNA reads as TGTGCCATCAGTGATGTCGGGGAGACCCAGTACTTC. As protein: CAISDVGETQYF. The rearrangement uses TRBV10-3 and TRBJ2-5; no firm D call. In germline, CDR1 is ENHRY, CDR2 SYGVKD. Trimming stripped 3 bases from V and 5 bases from J, with 7 bases between. The CDR3 totals 12 residues.

The chain couples TRBV6-2 or TRBV6-3 to TRBJ2-3; 10 positions match TRBD1. This CDR3 has 18 residues. Germline loops: CDR1 MNHEY, CDR2 SVGEGT. Trimming removed 0 bases from V and 1 base from J; junction bases left unmatched: 7. CDR3 residues: CASSYSSSGTGGTDTQYF. CDR3 coding DNA: TGTGCCAGCAGTTACTCGTCTTCCGGGACAGGGGGCACAGATACGCAGTATTTT.

The chain uses TRBV7-9 and TRBJ2-2, with D perhaps TRBD2 (5 bases). Trimming left V 6 bases short and J 2 bases short, with 10 bases between. This CDR3 region has 14 residues. Germline CDR1 is SEHNR and CDR2 is FQNEAQ (reference sequence). The DNA for the CDR3 is TGTGCCAGCAGGCGGACGGGAAACACCGGGGAGCTGTTTTTT. Its protein is CASRRTGNTGELFF.

The chain joins TRBV5-1 to TRBJ2-5; 12 nucleotides align to TRBD2. From germline, CDR1 is SGHRS and CDR2 YFSETQ. This CDR3 has 15 residues. Germline trimming cut 5 bases from V and 2 bases from J; bases unmatched to any gene: 4. The DNA for the CDR3 is TGCGCCAGCAGTACTAGCGGGAGGATACAAGAGACCCAGTACTTC. It codes for CASSTSGRIQETQYF.

This clone has a single count. V is TRBV9 and J is TRBJ2-2, with 9 bases that match TRBD2. The CDR3 covers 16 residues. V trimming: 0 bases; J trimming: 3 bases; junction bases outside the gene matches: 3. Germline CDR1 reads SGDLS; CDR2 reads YYNGEE. CDR3 amino acids: CASSVAAGGYTGELFF. The CDR3 nucleotides read TGTGCCAGCAGCGTAGCTGCGGGGGGGTACACCGGGGAGCTGTTTTTT. Combining the CDR3 with reference TRBV9 and TRBJ2-2 gives the whole variable domain DSGVTQTPKHLITATGQRVTLRCSPRSGDLSVYWYQQSLDQGLQFLIQYYNGEERAKGNILERFSAQQFPDLHSELNLSSLELGDSALYFCASSVAAGGYTGELFFGEGSRLTVL.

This chain uses TRBV9 with TRBJ2-5, with 7 bases lining up with TRBD2. V lost 0 bases and J lost 2; bases outside the gene matches: 7. Per germline, CDR1 SGDLS and CDR2 YYNGEE. The CDR3 runs 16 residues. The CDR3 here is CASSVALGRDQETQYF. The CDR3 coding sequence is TGTGCCAGCAGCGTAGCGCTAGGGAGGGATCAAGAGACCCAGTACTTC.

A word on this clone: Other DNA sequences in the sample encode the same CDR3. The chain joins TRBV4-3 to TRBJ2-2; D not certain. Germline V gives CDR1 LGHNA, CDR2 YSLEER. V lost 3 bases, J lost 2 bases, and 7 bases lay in between. The CDR3 has 14 residues. The CDR3 DNA reads as TGCGCCAGCAGCCAGGGCCCTAACACCGGGGAGCTGTTTTTT. It codes for CASSQGPNTGELFF.

The V gene is TRBV11-2, the J gene TRBJ2-1; TRBD2 agrees at 10 bases. The germline gives CDR1 SGHAT, CDR2 FQNNGV. Trimming cost V 5 bases and J 9 bases; bases outside gene matches: 10. The CDR3 is 15 residues long. The CDR3 DNA reads TGTGCCAGCAGCCAGGGGACTAGCGAGGAAGGTGAGCAGTTCTTC. Translation gives CASSQGTSEEGEQFF.

This clone was found many times. V gene TRBV5-1 combines with J gene TRBJ2-2; possible D gene TRBD1, 5 bases. Trimming left V 0 bases short and J 7 bases short, with 10 bases between. This CDR3 is built from 14 residues. Germline CDR1 SGHRS, CDR2 YFSETQ. The CDR3 reads CASSLEGVVGELFF. The CDR3, as DNA: TGCGCCAGCAGCTTGGAAGGGGTGGTCGGGGAGCTGTTTTTT.

This clone has just a few counts. The chain links TRBV5-1 to TRBJ1-6, with TRBD1 as a possible D gene (5 bases). This CDR3 has 15 residues. Deletions cut 0 bases from V and 7 bases from J, with 11 bases between. Germline CDR1 reads SGHRS; CDR2 reads YFSETQ. The CDR3 region is CASSLEDNENSPLHF. CDR3 bases: TGCGCCAGCAGCTTGGAGGACAATGAAAATTCACCCCTCCACTTT.

This sequence joins TRBV7-8 and TRBJ1-2; D is possibly TRBD1 (5 bases). V was cut by 5 bases and J by 4 bases, with 14 bases left in between. This CDR3 has 14 residues. Germline CDR1 SGHVS, CDR2 FQNEAQ. The DNA of the CDR3 is TGTGCCAGCAGCGCCGGGGGGTCCGGCTATGGCTACACCTTC. This translates into CASSAGGSGYGYTF. The whole variable domain, remainder taken from reference TRBV7-8 and TRBJ1-2, is GAGVSQSPRYKVAKRGQDVALRCDPISGHVSLFWYQQALGQGPEFLTYFQNEAQLDKSGLPSDRFFAERPEGSVSTLKIQRTQQEDSAVYLCASSAGGSGYGYTFGSGTRLTVV.

The CDR3 sequence is CASSLRTGGTEAFF. The CDR3 coding sequence is TGCGCCAGCAGCTTGAGGACAGGGGGCACTGAAGCTTTCTTT. The J gene is TRBJ1-1, the V gene TRBV5-1, with TRBD1 matching over 10 bases. The length of the CDR3 is 14 residues. With V trimmed by 1 base and J by 4 bases, 1 base remained unmatched. Per germline, CDR1 SGHRS and CDR2 YFSETQ.

This chain uses TRBV12-3 or TRBV12-4 with TRBJ2-7; the match to TRBD1 covers 7 bases. Unmatched junction bases numbered 2, after V lost 3 bases and J lost 6 bases. The CDR3 runs 12 residues. The CDR3 bases are TGTGCCAGCAGTTTGACAGGGACCGAGCAGTACTTC. Translation gives CASSLTGTEQYF.

The chain has TRBV23-1 and TRBJ2-7; the match to TRBD1 covers 10 bases. TRBV23-1 falls under the ORF class, with uncertain function. The CDR3 sequence is 17 residues long. The J segment lost 0 bases and the V segment lost 0 bases, leaving 5 bases of the junction unmatched. This chain's CDR3 is CASSQSTGTGVSYEQYV. The CDR3, as DNA: TGCGCCAGCAGTCAATCGACCGGGACAGGGGTCTCCTACGAGCAGTACGTC.

The CDR3 region is CASGGSTGELFF. As DNA, the CDR3 is TGTGCCAGCGGCGGGAGCACCGGGGAGCTGTTTTTT. The genes are TRBV11-3 and TRBJ2-2, with 7 bases fitting TRBD2. This CDR3 contains 12 residues. With V trimmed by 8 bases and J by 4 bases, 1 base remained unmatched. The germline gives CDR1 SGHNT, CDR2 YENEEA.

V usage is TRBV25-1 and J usage is TRBJ2-7, with D uncertain. From germline, CDR1 is MGHDK and CDR2 SYGVNS. The CDR3 is 13 amino acids. Trimming cost V 5 bases and J 4 bases, with 12 bases left between them. The DNA of the CDR3 is TGTGCCAGCAGTTTAGCAAGTGTTTACGAGCAGTACTTC. This encodes CASSLASVYEQYF.

The V and J genes are TRBV9 and TRBJ2-1; TRBD2 matches 13 bases. The ends lost 4 bases at V and 1 base at J; junction bases unmatched: 8. The CDR3 is 18 amino acids. Per the germline V gene, CDR1 is SGDLS and CDR2 is YYNGEE. CDR3 sequence reads: CASSPRTSGSESYNEQFF. DNA of the CDR3: TGTGCCAGCAGCCCACGGACTAGCGGGAGTGAGTCCTACAATGAGCAGTTCTTC. Filled out from reference TRBV9 and TRBJ2-1, the complete variable domain reads DSGVTQTPKHLITATGQRVTLRCSPRSGDLSVYWYQQSLDQGLQFLIQYYNGEERAKGNILERFSAQQFPDLHSELNLSSLELGDSALYFCASSPRTSGSESYNEQFFGPGTRLTVL.

V is TRBV18 and J is TRBJ1-2; the match to TRBD1 covers 10 bases. The length of the CDR3 is 15 residues. V shed 2 bases, J shed 7 bases, and the junction held 7 bases outside the gene matches. CDR1 is KGHSH and CDR2 is LQKENI in the germline V gene. CDR3 in DNA: TGTGCCAGCTCACCAACCGGGACAGGGGAACTTGGCTACACCTTC. Its translation is CASSPTGTGELGYTF.

A few counts support this clone. This chain joins TRBV9 and TRBJ1-2; 8 nucleotides align to TRBD1. CDR1 is SGDLS and CDR2 is YYNGEE in the germline V gene. CDR3 length: 15 amino acids. V lost 0 bases to trimming and J lost 5 bases; unmatched junction nucleotides: 6. CDR3 in amino acids: CASSVGGGQGYGYTF. DNA for the CDR3: TGTGCCAGCAGCGTAGGCGGCGGACAGGGTTATGGCTACACCTTC.

This clone was recorded a few times. J is TRBJ2-7 and V is TRBV7-2; TRBD2 matches at 7 bases. Germline V gene lookup returns CDR1 SGHTA and CDR2 FQGNSA. With V trimmed by 0 bases and J by 0 bases, 5 bases remained unmatched. CDR3 size: 16 residues. The DNA of the CDR3 is TGTGCCAGCAGCTTAGCGGGCGGGAGAAGCTCCTACGAGCAGTACTTC. The encoded protein is CASSLAGGRSSYEQYF.

The V call is TRBV18, the J call TRBJ2-7, with D possibly matching TRBD1 (6 bases). There are 13 residues in the CDR3. CDR1 is KGHSH and CDR2 is LQKENI in the germline V gene. The V gene lost 3 bases and the J gene lost 5 bases, with 11 bases spanning the gap. Written as DNA, the CDR3 is TGTGCCAGCTCACCGGACAGTTCCCACGAGCAGTACGTC. Amino acids: CASSPDSSHEQYV.

V usage is TRBV5-1 and J usage is TRBJ1-3; weak D call: TRBD1 (6 bases). Germline CDR1 and CDR2: SGHRS and YFSETQ. The CDR3 has 15 residues. The ends were cut back, 0 bases at V and 10 bases at J, with 17 bases in the middle. In DNA form, the CDR3 reads TGCGCCAGCAGCTTGGTTGGCAGGGGATCGGCTACCATATATTTT. This encodes CASSLVGRGSATIYF.

The chain carries TRBV5-6 and TRBJ1-5, with D maybe TRBD1 (5 bases). Trimming removed 2 bases at V and 2 bases at J, with 11 bases between. Germline assignment: CDR1 SGHDT and CDR2 YYEEEE. The CDR3 length is 15 residues. Written as DNA, the CDR3 is TGTGCCAGCAGCTTCACGGGGGGTCGCAATCAGCCCCAGCATTTT. Its protein product is CASSFTGGRNQPQHF. The full variable domain, rest sourced from reference TRBV5-6 and TRBJ1-5, is DAGVTQSPTHLIKTRGQQVTLRCSPKSGHDTVSWYQQALGQGPQFIFQYYEEEERQRGNFPDRFSGHQFPNYSSELNVNALLLGDSALYLCASSFTGGRNQPQHFGDGTRLSIL.